One sample yielded the 21 T cell receptor beta chains listed below, sequenced in a study of blood T cell repertoires in COVID-19 (dated by TCRdb to between 2020 and 2021). Receptor libraries were prepared by the immunoSEQ multiplex PCR assay. This is the immuneACCESS table as TCRdb keeps it, with only in-frame sequences that have V and J called. A part of the clones is gone; compared with another copy, unresolved V genes explain less than half, and the rest is unexplained. Here the sample has 150,000 to 200,000 clones; approximately 80% occur a single time. About 11% of the sample comes from the top ten. Sequenced material: peripheral blood. The receptors stem from a human donor in a cohort sampled during active COVID-19.

The chain has TRBV27 and TRBJ1-4; 9 bases fit TRBD1. CDR1 MNHEY and CDR2 SMNVEV come from the germline V gene (reference sequence). Trimming took 5 bases from V and 6 from J; bases not matched to a gene: 16. This CDR3 spans 18 amino acids. CDR3 bases: TGTGCCAGCAGTAAAAAGATACTAACCGGGACAGGGTATGAAAAACTGTTTTTT. It codes for CASSKKILTGTGYEKLFF.

The chain carries TRBV12-3 or TRBV12-4 and TRBJ2-7, with 10 bases lining up with TRBD1. V gave up 8 bases and J gave up 6 bases; unmatched junction bases: 7. The CDR3 has 13 amino acids. CDR3 protein: CASGADRGGEQYF. The CDR3 nucleotides are TGTGCCAGCGGAGCGGACAGGGGGGGCGAGCAGTACTTC.

This clone was seen just once. The chain is built from TRBV3-1 (or the pseudogene TRBV3-2) and TRBJ2-2; D is ambiguous. The CDR3 extends over 13 amino acids. Germline V gene data show CDR1 as LGHDT and CDR2 as YNNKEL (reference sequence). V shed 1 base and J shed 5 bases, with 5 bases lying between them. CDR3 loop: CASSQVRTGELFF. CDR3 coding DNA: TGTGCCAGCAGCCAAGTTCGGACCGGGGAGCTGTTTTTT.

This rearrangement joins TRBV6-1 to TRBJ1-3; 10 nucleotides agree with TRBD1. The CDR3 runs 16 residues. V shed 1 base, J shed 0 bases, and the junction held 0 bases outside the gene matches. Germline-derived CDR1 and CDR2 are MNHNS and SASEGT. In DNA form, the CDR3 reads TGTGCCAGCAGTGAAGGGACAGGGGGCTCTGGAAACACCATATATTTT. It encodes CASSEGTGGSGNTIYF.

The chain employs TRBV24-1 and TRBJ2-7; D possibly corresponds to TRBD1 (6 bases). Germline V gives CDR1 KGHDR, CDR2 SFDVKD. Between the trimmed V and J ends, which lost 5 bases and 2 bases, there was a span of 12 bases. The CDR3 covers 14 residues. The DNA for the CDR3 is TGTGCCACCAGTGTCCAGGGGCCACCCTACGAGCAGTACTTC. This translates into CATSVQGPPYEQYF.

Here the CDR3 reads CAWSHPPGRRRYGYTF. CDR3 coding DNA: TGTGCCTGGAGTCACCCCCCAGGGAGGCGACGCTATGGCTACACCTTC. The chain carries TRBV30 and TRBJ1-2; D possibly corresponds to TRBD1 (5 bases). The CDR3 length is 16 residues. From germline, CDR1 is GTSNPN and CDR2 SVGIG (reference sequence). Deletions cut 2 bases from V and 4 bases from J, with 20 bases between.

For the CDR3, the DNA is TGTGCCCGATGGGGCCGGGCCAGCTCCTACGAGCAGTACTTC. Its protein is CARWGRASSYEQYF. The chain recombines TRBV19 with TRBJ2-7; possible D gene TRBD1, 5 bases. Trimming stripped 11 bases from V and 0 bases from J, with 17 bases between. The CDR3 is 14 residues long. CDR1 and CDR2 from the germline V gene are LNHDA and SQIVND (reference sequence).

This chain joins TRBV7-3 and TRBJ2-3; D possibly corresponds to TRBD2 (6 bases). V was pared by 0 bases and J by 8 bases, with 21 bases between. This CDR3 has 17 residues. Germline lookup yields CDR1 SGHTA and CDR2 FQGTGA. The CDR3 bases are TGTGCCAGCAGCTTAACCCCGTCCGGGACTTCTATGGGTACGCAGTATTTT. Translating gives CASSLTPSGTSMGTQYF.

This chain uses TRBV30 with TRBJ2-7; possibly TRBD2 for D (5 bases). With 5 bases removed from V and 2 bases from J, the gap between germline ends came to 19 bases. The CDR3 has 15 residues. The germline V gene encodes CDR1 GTSNPN and CDR2 SVGIG (reference sequence). The CDR3 region has the DNA TGTGCCTGGGCCGACGATCGCGGAGCGGCCTACGAGCAGTACTTC. Amino acids: CAWADDRGAAYEQYF.

This chain links TRBV10-3 with TRBJ2-1; perhaps TRBD2 as D (6 bases). This CDR3 contains 13 residues. Trimming shortened V by 3 bases and J by 9 bases, and 12 bases separated the two germline ends. Germline V gene data show CDR1 as ENHRY and CDR2 as SYGVKD. The CDR3 here is CAISDFGDSEQFF. In DNA, the CDR3 is TGTGCCATCAGTGATTTCGGGGACTCTGAGCAGTTCTTC.

V is TRBV11-2 and J is TRBJ2-3, with TRBD2 identical over 12 bases. The V gene's germline CDR1 is SGHAT and CDR2 FQNNGV. The CDR3 runs to 16 residues. With 3 bases clipped from V and 4 bases from J, the junction kept 5 bases outside the gene matches. This CDR3 is CASSFASGGAADTQYF. The CDR3 nucleotides read TGTGCCAGCAGCTTCGCTAGCGGGGGGGCCGCAGATACGCAGTATTTT.

V is TRBV2 and J is TRBJ2-5; possible D gene TRBD1, 6 bases. CDR1 and CDR2 (germline): SNHLY, FYNNEI. The CDR3 runs 14 residues. V was pared by 7 bases and J by 4 bases, with 16 bases between. The CDR3: CASTLQGRGETQYF. DNA for the CDR3: TGTGCCAGCACTCTCCAGGGGCGAGGAGAGACCCAGTACTTC.

The rearrangement uses TRBV15 and TRBJ1-6; TRBD1 might be the D (5 bases). V gave up 1 base and J gave up 6 bases, with 7 bases separating them. From germline, CDR1 is LNHNV and CDR2 YYDKDF (reference sequence). The CDR3 has 14 amino acids. CDR3 residues: CATSRGQSNSPLHF. CDR3 in DNA: TGTGCCACCAGCAGAGGACAGAGTAATTCACCCCTCCACTTT.

The rearrangement uses TRBV4-1 and TRBJ2-7, with TRBD2 matching over 9 bases. Trimming took 3 bases from V and 2 from J; bases not matched to a gene: 8. The CDR3 consists of 16 residues. CDR1 is MGHRA and CDR2 is YSYEKL in the germline V gene. The CDR3 coding sequence is TGCGCCAGCAGCCAGGTCTGGGGCGGGGGGGCCTACGAGCAGTACTTC. Amino acid sequence: CASSQVWGGGAYEQYF.

This clone has a single count. This chain connects TRBV27 to TRBJ1-6; perhaps TRBD1 as D (6 bases). The CDR3 spans 16 residues. Germline V gives CDR1 MNHEY, CDR2 SMNVEV (reference sequence). Trimming removed 6 bases from V and 5 bases from J, with 17 bases in between. CDR3 residues: CASRAITGPDNSPLHF. The CDR3, as DNA: TGTGCCAGCAGAGCCATTACAGGGCCAGATAATTCACCCCTCCACTTT.

The rearrangement joins TRBV30 to TRBJ2-7; D is perhaps TRBD2 (5 bases). The length of the CDR3 is 13 residues. V lost 1 base, J lost 0 bases, and 7 bases lay in between. The germline V gene encodes CDR1 GTSNPN and CDR2 SVGIG (reference sequence). The CDR3 region is CAWSGTGSYEQYF. The DNA for the CDR3 is TGTGCCTGGAGTGGGACTGGCTCCTACGAGCAGTACTTC.

V and J are TRBV7-2 and TRBJ1-3; D not resolved. The germline V and J ends were trimmed by 3 bases and 1 base, with 7 bases remaining between them. The CDR3 has 14 amino acids. CDR1 and CDR2 from the germline V gene are SGHTA and FQGNSA. CDR3 nucleotide sequence: TGTGCCAGCAGCTTCACCAGATCTGGAAACACCATATATTTT. It encodes CASSFTRSGNTIYF. The variable domain in full, with the rest retrieved from reference TRBV7-2 and TRBJ1-3, is GAGVSQSPSNKVTEKGKDVELRCDPISGHTALYWYRQSLGQGLEFLIYFQGNSAPDKSGLPSDRFSAERTGGSVSTLTIQRTQQEDSAVYLCASSFTRSGNTIYFGEGSWLTVV.

The chain carries TRBV7-8 and TRBJ2-3, with D maybe TRBD2 (5 bases). Trimming took off 0 bases at V and 0 bases at J, with 16 bases between the two ends. The CDR3 loop spans 18 amino acids. Germline lookup yields CDR1 SGHVS and CDR2 FQNEAQ. The chain's CDR3 is CASSLAFIEGVSTDTQYF. The CDR3 DNA follows: TGTGCCAGCAGCTTAGCGTTTATAGAGGGAGTAAGCACAGATACGCAGTATTTT.

The chain uses TRBV5-5 and TRBJ1-5; weak D call: TRBD1 (6 bases). Germline values: CDR1 SGHKS, CDR2 YYEKEE (reference sequence). Trimming shortened V by 3 bases and J by 6 bases, and 19 bases separated the two germline ends. CDR3 length: 16 residues. As DNA, the CDR3 is TGTGCCAGCAGCTCATATACAGGGAGTGGAATTCAGCCCCAGCATTTT. Translation: CASSSYTGSGIQPQHF. Based on the CDR3 plus reference TRBV5-5 and TRBJ1-5, the full variable domain is DAGVTQSPTHLIKTRGQQVTLRCSPISGHKSVSWYQQVLGQGPQFIFQYYEKEERGRGNFPDRFSARQFPNYSSELNVNALLLGDSALYLCASSSYTGSGIQPQHFGDGTRLSIL.

This chain joins TRBV4-3 and TRBJ2-7, with 7 bases fitting TRBD2. Trimming removed 2 bases from V and 2 bases from J; junction bases left unmatched: 6. CDR3 length equals 15 residues. Germline CDR1 reads LGHNA; CDR2 reads YSLEER. CDR3 bases: TGCGCCAGCAGCCAAAGCACTAGCGTAGCCTACGAGCAGTACTTC. Its protein is CASSQSTSVAYEQYF.

The chain carries TRBV27 and TRBJ1-1; 9 bases fit TRBD1. Germline V lookup: CDR1 MNHEY, CDR2 SMNVEV (reference sequence). J gave up 11 bases and V 2 bases, and 18 bases lay outside the gene matches. The CDR3 loop spans 17 amino acids. The CDR3 coding sequence is TGTGCCAGCAGTTTAGGACCTTTCCGGGACAGGGCGTCAACGGCTTTCTTT. As protein: CASSLGPFRDRASTAFF.